A selection of T cell receptor beta chains follows, all from one sample in a study of shared clonotypes between healthy human individuals. Some clones are missing from TCRdb's copy, which holds only in-frame ones; the method was immunoSEQ multiplex PCR. The sample has around 720,000 clones; around 73% are singletons. The sample comprised memory CD4+ T cells sorted from blood. These receptors were collected from a woman aged 25 to 39 in good health. Each CDR3 is given with its conserved first and last residue. Each record gives: V gene, D gene, CDR3 length, clone size, J gene, CDR3 protein, CDR3 DNA. A D gene is named only where the DNA matches it firmly. The listing skips clone size in some rows; elsewhere it reads once, few, many or a size class.

V: TRBV10-3
D: -
length: 13
size: -
J: TRBJ2-5
CDR3: CAISRDPKETQYF
DNA: TGTGCCATCAGCCGGGATCCCAAAGAGACCCAGTACTTC

V: TRBV14
D: -
length: 14
size: -
J: TRBJ1-2
CDR3: CASSQSTFRGGYTF
DNA: TGTGCCAGCAGCCAATCGACATTCCGTGGTGGCTACACCTTC

V: TRBV13
D: -
length: 14
size: -
J: TRBJ1-3
CDR3: CASSFLQGGNTIYF
DNA: TGTGCCAGCAGCTTCCTCCAGGGGGGAAACACCATATATTTT

V: TRBV2
D: -
length: 13
size: -
J: TRBJ1-5
CDR3: CASSSDSIQPQHF
DNA: TGTGCCAGCAGTTCCGACAGTATTCAGCCCCAGCATTTT

V: TRBV5-1
D: -
length: 14
size: -
J: TRBJ2-2
CDR3: CASSGGRSTGELFF
DNA: TGCGCCAGCAGCGGGGGACGGTCAACCGGGGAGCTGTTTTTT

V: TRBV27
D: TRBD1
length: 14
size: few
J: TRBJ1-2
CDR3: CASSFGQGDYGYTF
DNA: TGTGCCAGCAGTTTTGGACAGGGCGACTATGGCTACACCTTC

V: TRBV5-1
D: TRBD1
length: 14
size: -
J: TRBJ2-7
CDR3: CASSPGTGAIEQYF
DNA: TGCGCCAGCAGCCCCGGGACAGGGGCCATCGAGCAGTACTTC

V: TRBV7-9
D: -
length: 15
size: -
J: TRBJ1-1
CDR3: CASSSHGIGNTEAFF
DNA: TGTGCCAGCAGCTCGCACGGGATAGGGAACACTGAAGCTTTCTTT

V: TRBV7-8
D: -
length: 11
size: once
J: TRBJ2-5
CDR3: CASSFGALRNF
DNA: TGTGCCAGCAGCTTCGGGGCGTTAAGAAACTTC

V: TRBV5-1
D: TRBD2
length: 17
size: once
J: TRBJ2-7
CDR3: CASSRNPTSGATTEQYF
DNA: TGCGCCAGCAGCCGGAACCCGACTAGCGGGGCCACCACGGAGCAGTACTTC

V: TRBV19
D: -
length: 13
size: -
J: TRBJ2-2
CDR3: CASAPQRTGELFF
DNA: TGTGCCAGCGCCCCCCAGCGCACCGGGGAGCTGTTTTTT

V: TRBV4-1
D: -
length: 13
size: -
J: TRBJ2-7
CDR3: CASSQGPGYEQYF
DNA: TGCGCCAGCAGCCAAGGTCCGGGGTACGAGCAGTACTTC

V: TRBV27
D: -
length: 14
size: -
J: TRBJ2-5
CDR3: CASANPRWQETQYF
DNA: TGTGCCAGCGCCAACCCCAGGTGGCAAGAGACCCAGTACTTC

V: TRBV27
D: -
length: 15
size: -
J: TRBJ2-1
CDR3: CASSPGRGRNNEQFF
DNA: TGTGCCAGCAGCCCCGGGCGGGGTCGGAACAATGAGCAGTTCTTC

V: TRBV19
D: -
length: 13
size: -
J: TRBJ1-2
CDR3: CASSDTGFGGYTF
DNA: TGTGCCAGTAGTGACACAGGGTTTGGTGGCTACACCTTC

V: TRBV30
D: -
length: 13
size: -
J: TRBJ1-1
CDR3: CAWSASRNTEAFF
DNA: TGTGCCTGGAGTGCTTCGAGGAACACTGAAGCTTTCTTT

V: TRBV7-9
D: TRBD2
length: 15
size: -
J: TRBJ2-1
CDR3: CASSISGRGYNEQFF
DNA: TGTGCCAGCAGCATCAGCGGGAGAGGGTACAATGAGCAGTTCTTC

V: TRBV19
D: TRBD1
length: 13
size: few
J: TRBJ1-1
CDR3: CASNRDSNLEAFF
DNA: TGTGCCAGTAACCGGGACAGCAACCTGGAAGCTTTCTTT

V: TRBV10-1
D: -
length: 13
size: -
J: TRBJ2-7
CDR3: CASAPAGNGEQYF
DNA: TGCGCCAGCGCTCCGGCAGGGAATGGCGAGCAGTACTTC